The 18 T cell receptor beta chains in this list originate from one sample, sequenced in a study of memory CD4+ T cells and cytomegalovirus serostatus. Measured with immunoSEQ multiplex PCR; TCRdb has only the in-frame clones, and not every one. Of some 60,000 clones detected, 60% to 75% appear once; the ten largest clones hold under 3%. Single viable CD3+CD4+CD8-CD45RO+ cells were sorted as the memory CD4+ T cells. Sequenced material: memory CD4+ T cells from blood. The source is an adult in good health and CMV-seropositive.

This sequence joins TRBV7-8 and TRBJ2-3; D perhaps matches TRBD2 (5 bases). V was cut by 5 bases and J by 6 bases, with 15 bases left in between. Germline values: CDR1 SGHVS, CDR2 FQNEAQ. The CDR3 length is 14 residues. The CDR3 DNA follows: TGTGCCAGCAGCGCCGAGGATGGACTGGATACGCAGTATTTT. It codes for CASSAEDGLDTQYF.

This chain uses TRBV30 with TRBJ2-1; 7 positions agree with TRBD2. The J segment lost 2 bases and the V segment lost 1 base, leaving 5 bases of the junction unmatched. The CDR3 spans 15 residues. The germline V gene encodes CDR1 GTSNPN and CDR2 SVGIG (reference sequence). The CDR3 nucleotides read TGTGCCTGGAGTGGGGCTAGCGGCCCCTACAATGAGCAGTTCTTC. This codes for CAWSGASGPYNEQFF.

This chain joins TRBV25-1 and TRBJ2-7, with D possibly being TRBD1 (6 bases). This CDR3 is built from 16 residues. Trimming removed 4 bases from V and 3 bases from J, with 19 bases in between. Germline V gene data show CDR1 as MGHDK and CDR2 as SYGVNS. The CDR3 protein is CASSGPFGGYYYEQYF. DNA of the CDR3: TGTGCCAGCAGTGGACCATTTGGGGGCTACTACTACGAGCAGTACTTC.

V is TRBV4-2 and J is TRBJ2-3; 7 bases agree with TRBD2. The CDR3 sequence is 14 residues long. V was clipped by 5 bases and J by 3 bases; unmatched bases: 5. From germline, CDR1 is LGHNA and CDR2 YNFKEQ. The chain's CDR3 is CASSSLADTDTQYF. Written as DNA, the CDR3 is TGTGCCAGCAGCTCTCTAGCGGATACAGATACGCAGTATTTT.

The chain uses TRBV14 and TRBJ2-5; tentatively, D is TRBD1 or TRBD2 (6 bases each). There are 15 residues in the CDR3. Per germline, CDR1 SGHDN and CDR2 FVKESK. V shed 1 base and J shed 5 bases, with 14 bases lying between them. CDR3 in amino acids: CASSQVTGAVETQYF. In DNA, the CDR3 is TGTGCCAGCAGCCAAGTTACGGGGGCGGTGGAGACCCAGTACTTC.

This clone was recorded at least ten times. The V and J genes are TRBV4-1 and TRBJ2-7, with 13 bases fitting TRBD2. Unmatched junction bases numbered 3, after V lost 4 bases and J lost 6 bases. Germline V gives CDR1 MGHRA, CDR2 YSYEKL. The CDR3 runs to 14 residues. The CDR3 protein is CASSPGLAGAEQYF. DNA of the CDR3: TGCGCCAGCAGCCCCGGACTAGCGGGAGCCGAGCAGTACTTC.

In its sample, this clone was seen a few times. CDR3 in DNA: TGTGCCAGCAGCGAGGGTTGGGCCGGGGAGCTGTTTTTT. The encoded protein is CASSEGWAGELFF. This chain uses TRBV11-2 with TRBJ2-2; perhaps TRBD2 as D (5 bases). This CDR3 is 13 amino acids long. CDR1 is SGHAT and CDR2 is FQNNGV in the germline V gene. Trimming left V 5 bases short and J 6 bases short, with 10 bases between. Drawing the rest from reference TRBV11-2 and TRBJ2-2, the complete variable domain is EAGVAQSPRYKIIEKRQSVAFWCNPISGHATLYWYQQILGQGPKLLIQFQNNGVVDDSQLPKDRFSAERLKGVDSTLKIQPAKLEDSAVYLCASSEGWAGELFFGEGSRLTVL.

V is TRBV28 and J is TRBJ2-1, with 10 positions matching TRBD2. Looked up from germline, CDR1 is MDHEN and CDR2 is SYDVKM. This CDR3 contains 12 residues. Germline trimming cut 8 bases from V and 5 bases from J; bases unmatched to any gene: 0. CDR3 residues: CASGTSDNEQFF. CDR3 nucleotides: TGTGCCAGCGGGACTAGCGACAATGAGCAGTTCTTC.

V and J are TRBV30 and TRBJ2-7; D might be TRBD1 (5 bases). CDR1 is GTSNPN and CDR2 is SVGIG in the germline V gene (reference sequence). This CDR3 contains 11 residues. The V gene lost 4 bases and the J gene lost 2 bases, with 6 bases spanning the gap. CDR3: CAWTTAYEQYF. The CDR3 DNA sequence: TGTGCCTGGACGACAGCCTACGAGCAGTACTTC.

This chain joins TRBV2 and TRBJ2-7; D might be TRBD2 (5 bases). In germline, CDR1 is SNHLY, CDR2 FYNNEI. The CDR3 is 15 amino acids. With 7 bases removed from V and 0 bases from J, the gap between germline ends came to 16 bases. The CDR3 here is CASTLEAESSYEQYV. For the CDR3, the DNA is TGTGCCAGCACACTAGAAGCGGAAAGCTCCTACGAGCAGTACGTC.

The chain combines TRBV5-8 with TRBJ2-6, with 9 bases that match TRBD2. Germline trimming cut 6 bases from V and 2 bases from J; bases unmatched to any gene: 3. Germline CDR1 reads SGHTS; CDR2 reads YDEGEE. The CDR3 consists of 15 residues. CDR3 sequence: CASIVAGAGANVLTF. DNA for the CDR3: TGTGCCAGCATTGTAGCGGGAGCTGGGGCCAACGTCCTGACTTTC.

In its sample, this clone was seen a few times. V gene TRBV7-2 combines with J gene TRBJ1-1, with D hard to call. The CDR3 contains 11 residues. The V and J ends lost 1 base and 10 bases respectively, with 7 bases between them. Germline V gene sequence: CDR1 SGHTA, CDR2 FQGNSA. CDR3 in amino acids: CASSLGLIAFF. The CDR3 region has the DNA TGTGCCAGCAGCTTAGGACTGATAGCTTTCTTT.

The chain uses TRBV7-2 and TRBJ2-3; no definite D call. The CDR3 has 14 amino acids. The germline gives CDR1 SGHTA, CDR2 FQGNSA. V lost 5 bases, J lost 0 bases, and 9 bases lay in between. In DNA, the CDR3 is TGTGCCAGCAGCCCCCAGGCCAGCACAGATACGCAGTATTTT. Amino acid sequence: CASSPQASTDTQYF. Using reference TRBV7-2 and TRBJ2-3 for the parts outside the CDR3, the full variable domain is GAGVSQSPSNKVTEKGKDVELRCDPISGHTALYWYRQSLGQGLEFLIYFQGNSAPDKSGLPSDRFSAERTGGSVSTLTIQRTQQEDSAVYLCASSPQASTDTQYFGPGTRLTVL.

The rearrangement uses TRBV5-6 and TRBJ2-1; D unclear. V lost 3 bases and J 8 bases, leaving 15 bases between the germline ends. This CDR3 is built from 14 residues. Germline V gene sequence: CDR1 SGHDT, CDR2 YYEEEE. The CDR3 loop is CASSSLSRIHEQFF. The CDR3 DNA follows: TGTGCCAGCAGCTCGCTCTCCCGGATCCATGAGCAGTTCTTC.

V and J are TRBV29-1 and TRBJ2-7, with D maybe TRBD1 (5 bases). Trimming cost V 4 bases and J 4 bases, with 20 bases left between them. Germline V gives CDR1 SQVTM, CDR2 ANQGSEA. This CDR3 spans 15 amino acids. The CDR3 reads CSVVTGGQGAYEQYF. The CDR3, as DNA: TGCAGCGTTGTTACGGGTGGACAAGGAGCTTACGAGCAGTACTTC.

This chain joins TRBV4-3 and TRBJ2-3; tentatively, D is TRBD2 (7 bases). This CDR3 contains 15 residues. Germline CDR1 is LGHNA and CDR2 is YSLEER. Between the trimmed V and J ends, which lost 3 bases and 14 bases, there was a span of 24 bases. The CDR3 nucleotides read TGCGCCAGCAGCCAGGATTTAGGGGGGGCAGGGTTGTGGTATTTT. This encodes CASSQDLGGAGLWYF.

This sequence joins TRBV5-6 and TRBJ1-6; D ambiguous. This CDR3 contains 14 residues. Trimming shortened V by 0 bases and J by 7 bases, and 8 bases separated the two germline ends. Looked up from germline, CDR1 is SGHDT and CDR2 is YYEEEE. The DNA of the CDR3 is TGTGCCAGCAGCTTGGACGCACAGAATTCACCCCTCCACTTT. Translation gives CASSLDAQNSPLHF.

This clone was picked up a small number of times. The chain is built from TRBV4-3 and TRBJ2-5; D tentatively reads TRBD1 or TRBD2 (6 bases each). The CDR3 runs 16 residues. V lost 1 base to trimming and J lost 5 bases, with 17 bases between them. Germline CDR1 is LGHNA and CDR2 is YSLEER. This CDR3 reads CASSQGGGGSRETQYF. In DNA, the CDR3 is TGCGCCAGCAGCCAAGGAGGGGGAGGCTCTAGGGAGACCCAGTACTTC.